This T cell receptor (beta chain) stems from a study of cytomegalovirus exposure and HLA in healthy donors. In the PCR, 60 Vbeta and 13 Jbeta primers were used. The table came from immunoSEQ multiplex PCR; TCRdb's copy has only in-frame clones and leaves some out. The repertoire includes about 140,000 clones, 55% to 80% of them detected once, and around 1.4% sits in the top ten. CDR1 and CDR2 (germline): MNHEY, SMNVEV (reference sequence). This CDR3 comprises 14 residues. V dropped 2 bases and J dropped 4 bases, with 8 bases sitting between them. When sampled, the donors appeared nominally healthy, though they likely had unrecorded immune exposures. The table lists this clone with a few counts.

The sequenced material came from PBMCs. The sequence was obtained from a woman between 40 and 55 years old in good health and CMV-seronegative. J is TRBJ2-2 and V is TRBV27, with D possibly TRBD1 on 5 matching bases. The CDR3 protein is CASSLGASTGELFF. CDR3 DNA sequence: TGTGCCAGCAGTTTAGGGGCATCCACCGGGGAGCTGTTTTTT.